Each of the 13 T cell receptor beta chains below was sequenced from the same sample in a study of CD8 T cells in ankylosing spondylitis. Study outcomes and limitations: Typical of ankylosing spondylitis blood, it appeared, was a TCR beta motif of eight highly homologous variants.

TCRdb re-called the 5' RACE reads through MiXCR, storing one row per CDR3 protein. The sample has 700,000 to 850,000 distinct CDR3 sequences; 12% are singletons. Their cognate antigens are unknown. Sequencing was done on a sample of blood, either unsorted or a sorted T cell fraction (not recorded which). Receptors were obtained from a male donor with ankylosing spondylitis.

V usage is TRBV20-1 and J usage is TRBJ1-6, with unresolved D. The CDR3 loop spans 17 amino acids. The V end was cut by 5 bases, the J end by 6 bases, with 23 bases between. Germline V gene sequence: CDR1 DFQATT, CDR2 SNEGSKA (reference sequence). CDR3 amino acids: CSAVGILSRAANSPLHF. CDR3 nucleotides: TGCAGTGCTGTTGGGATTTTATCGAGGGCGGCTAATTCACCCCTCCACTTT.

As regards this clonotype: Germline is not matched at one junction end, which may reflect a read error. The V call is TRBV20-1, the J call TRBJ2-5; D possibly corresponds to TRBD1 (6 bases). The CDR3 length is 16 residues. Germline V gene data show CDR1 as DFQATT and CDR2 as SNEGSKA (reference sequence). In DNA, the CDR3 is TGCTGTGCTAGAGCGTCGACAGGCGAACTTCAAGAGACCCAGTACTTC. Its translation: CCARASTGELQETQYF.

The rearrangement joins TRBV7-2 to TRBJ2-7; 10 bases align to TRBD1. The CDR3 runs 16 residues. Germline V lookup: CDR1 SGHTA, CDR2 FQGNSA. Trimming took 5 bases from V and 2 from J; bases not matched to a gene: 9. CDR3: CASSRTGTGDPYEQYF. DNA for the CDR3: TGTGCCAGCAGCCGAACCGGGACAGGGGACCCCTACGAGCAGTACTTC.

This clonotype was picked up a small number of times. The chain carries TRBV5-6 and TRBJ1-2; D gene uncertain. V lost 3 bases to trimming and J lost 4 bases, with 16 bases between them. The CDR3 sequence is 15 residues long. CDR1 SGHDT and CDR2 YYEEEE come from the germline V gene. The CDR3 reads CASSSAGQVVYGYTF. The CDR3 coding sequence is TGTGCCAGCAGCTCGGCCGGTCAGGTCGTCTATGGCTACACCTTC.

This clonotype was observed a few times. The CDR3 loop is CASPPNRNPTGELFF. CDR3 sequence (DNA): TGTGCCAGCCCCCCTAATAGGAATCCCACCGGGGAGCTGTTTTTT. The rearrangement links TRBV12-3 or TRBV12-4 to TRBJ2-2; D gene ambiguous. With 8 bases removed from V and 4 bases from J, the gap between germline ends came to 17 bases. This CDR3 has 15 residues.

This clonotype has just a few counts. The rearrangement links TRBV7-2 to TRBJ2-3; TRBD2 matches at 10 bases. J gave up 4 bases and V 1 base, and 8 bases lay outside the gene matches. Germline V gives CDR1 SGHTA, CDR2 FQGNSA. The CDR3 sequence is 17 residues long. CDR3 in DNA: TGTGCCAGCAGCTTAGTAGCTAGCGGGAGTAGTGCAGATACGCAGTATTTT. Translated: CASSLVASGSSADTQYF.

The chain recombines TRBV11-1 with TRBJ2-3; D unresolved. V lost 5 bases and J lost 2, with 14 bases in between. Looked up from germline, CDR1 is SGHAT and CDR2 is FQDESV (reference sequence). The CDR3 has 15 residues. The DNA of the CDR3 is TGTGCCAGCAGCGTTTCATCCCGCCCCACAGATACGCAGTATTTT. Protein product: CASSVSSRPTDTQYF.

This clonotype has just a few counts. The rearrangement uses TRBV5-1 and TRBJ2-2; 8 nucleotides align to TRBD1. There are 15 residues in the CDR3. Germline trimming cut 1 base from V and 7 bases from J; bases unmatched to any gene: 6. Germline CDR1 and CDR2: SGHRS and YFSETQ. The CDR3 bases are TGCGCCAGCAGCTTGCGGACAGGGATCTACGGGGAGCTGTTTTTT. Its translation is CASSLRTGIYGELFF.

In its sample, this clonotype was seen many times. The chain combines TRBV4-3 with TRBJ2-3; no definite D call. Trimming left V 0 bases short and J 0 bases short, with 4 bases between. The CDR3 extends over 14 amino acids. The germline CDR1 and CDR2 sequences are LGHNA and YSLEER. The CDR3 protein is CASSQDVSTDTQYF. As DNA, the CDR3 is TGCGCCAGCAGCCAAGACGTTAGCACAGATACGCAGTATTTT.

V gene TRBV9 combines with J gene TRBJ2-1; TRBD2 aligns across 9 bases. The germline CDR1 and CDR2 sequences are SGDLS and YYNGEE. The V segment lost 3 bases and the J segment 12 bases; nucleotides outside the gene matches: 10. This CDR3 has 14 amino acids. The CDR3 is CASSDRTSGSVQFF. Written as DNA, the CDR3 is TGTGCCAGCAGCGACCGAACTAGCGGGTCCGTGCAGTTCTTC.

The chain combines TRBV5-1 with TRBJ2-5, with D possibly called TRBD1 or TRBD2 (6 bases each). The CDR3 covers 14 residues. V lost 5 bases and J 1 base, leaving 12 bases between the germline ends. Germline loops: CDR1 SGHRS, CDR2 YFSETQ. DNA of the CDR3: TGCGCCAGCAGGTGGGGGGCAGGCCAAGAGACCCAGTACTTC. It yields the protein CASRWGAGQETQYF.

This clonotype came up a few times. The rearrangement links TRBV7-9 to TRBJ1-1; possibly TRBD1 for D (5 bases). The germline gives CDR1 SEHNR, CDR2 FQNEAQ (reference sequence). V was shortened by 6 bases and J by 3 bases, with 20 bases between the two germline ends. The CDR3 consists of 16 residues. As DNA, the CDR3 is TGTGCCAGCAGAAACCCGGCGGGGCCCGGGGACACTGAAGCTTTCTTT. Translating it yields CASRNPAGPGDTEAFF.

This rearrangement joins TRBV7-6 to TRBJ1-6, with a possible D match to TRBD1 (6 bases). CDR3 length: 15 amino acids. Germline CDR1 SGHVS, CDR2 FNYEAQ. With 5 bases removed from V and 7 bases from J, the gap between germline ends came to 15 bases. The CDR3 region is CASSRTGTPNSPLHF. As DNA, the CDR3 is TGTGCCAGCAGCCGTACCGGGACACCCAATTCACCCCTCCACTTT.